What follows are 28 T cell receptor beta chains derived from one specimen sequenced in a study of identical twins. MiXCR, applied by TCRdb to the 5' RACE reads, yields one record per CDR3 protein. The table lists 300,000 to 350,000 distinct CDR3 sequences, roughly 12% of them singletons, with around 7.8% in the top ten. This sample also belongs to another study, concerning yellow fever vaccine responses in identical twins.

The specimen sequenced was CD8+ T cells sorted from blood. These receptors all stem from a young woman in good health.

This sequence joins TRBV15 and TRBJ2-3; D perhaps matches TRBD2 (7 bases). V lost 0 bases, J lost 5 bases, and 12 bases lay in between. There are 15 residues in the CDR3. Looked up from germline, CDR1 is LNHNV and CDR2 is YYDKDF (reference sequence). CDR3 sequence: CATSRDRGGRDTQYF. The CDR3, as DNA: TGTGCCACCAGCAGAGATAGGGGGGGGAGAGATACGCAGTATTTT.

Here the CDR3 reads CASSLAGRGKYEQYF. The CDR3 DNA follows: TGTGCCAGCAGCTTAGCGGGGAGAGGCAAATACGAGCAGTACTTC. The chain employs TRBV7-9 and TRBJ2-7, with D possibly TRBD2 on 5 matching bases. Trimming removed 0 bases from V and 4 bases from J, with 13 bases in between. The CDR3 length is 15 residues. CDR1 SEHNR and CDR2 FQNEAQ come from the germline V gene (reference sequence).

A few counts support this clonotype. The rearrangement uses TRBV11-2 and TRBJ2-2; possible D gene TRBD2, 5 bases. The V gene lost 2 bases and the J gene lost 4 bases, with 14 bases spanning the gap. The CDR3 spans 16 residues. CDR1 is SGHAT and CDR2 is FQNNGV in the germline V gene. CDR3 DNA sequence: TGTGCCAGCAGCTTATTCTTGGGAGAGGGCACCGGGGAGCTGTTTTTT. As protein: CASSLFLGEGTGELFF.

The V gene is TRBV11-1, the J gene TRBJ1-1; 10 nucleotides agree with TRBD1. V dropped 3 bases and J dropped 4; count of bases not matched to a gene: 14. Looked up from germline, CDR1 is SGHAT and CDR2 is FQDESV (reference sequence). The CDR3 consists of 18 residues. The CDR3 here is CASSLSFGTGVGVTEAFF. The CDR3 bases are TGTGCCAGCAGCTTGTCTTTTGGGACAGGGGTAGGGGTCACTGAAGCTTTCTTT.

The chain links TRBV20-1 to TRBJ2-1, with 9 bases matching TRBD1. The J segment lost 6 bases and the V segment lost 0 bases, leaving 6 bases of the junction unmatched. CDR1 is DFQATT and CDR2 is SNEGSKA in the germline V gene (reference sequence). This CDR3 is 15 amino acids long. The CDR3 is CSARDGGQGGNEQFF. Written as DNA, the CDR3 is TGCAGTGCTAGAGATGGGGGACAGGGCGGCAATGAGCAGTTCTTC.

This clonotype was detected only a few times. The rearrangement joins TRBV11-2 to TRBJ2-5; D tentatively fits TRBD1 or TRBD2 (5 bases each). With 4 bases removed from V and 7 bases from J, the gap between germline ends came to 7 bases. This CDR3 contains 11 residues. CDR1 and CDR2 from the germline V gene are SGHAT and FQNNGV. The CDR3 loop is CASSYGGTQYF. The DNA of the CDR3 is TGTGCCAGCAGCTATGGGGGGACCCAGTACTTC. Filled out from reference TRBV11-2 and TRBJ2-5, the complete variable domain reads EAGVAQSPRYKIIEKRQSVAFWCNPISGHATLYWYQQILGQGPKLLIQFQNNGVVDDSQLPKDRFSAERLKGVDSTLKIQPAKLEDSAVYLCASSYGGTQYFGPGTRLLVL.

The chain carries TRBV6-5 and TRBJ1-3; D is ambiguous. With 0 bases removed from V and 0 bases from J, the gap between germline ends came to 12 bases. Germline loops: CDR1 MNHEY, CDR2 SVGAGI. CDR3 length: 17 amino acids. The CDR3 DNA reads TGTGCCAGCAGTTACTCGACTTCACCCAGCTCTGGAAACACCATATATTTT. It codes for CASSYSTSPSSGNTIYF.

This clonotype was seen at least ten times. The chain has TRBV12-3 or TRBV12-4 and TRBJ1-1, with D unclear. This CDR3 is built from 12 residues. V was clipped by 5 bases and J by 6 bases, with 10 bases between them. The CDR3 loop reads CASSVDGAEAFF. The CDR3 nucleotides are TGTGCCAGCAGTGTAGACGGGGCTGAAGCTTTCTTT.

The CDR3 reads CASSPESGGLTDTQYF. DNA of the CDR3: TGTGCCAGCAGTCCGGAGTCGGGGGGGCTGACAGATACGCAGTATTTT. V gene TRBV27 combines with J gene TRBJ2-3; 8 bases agree with TRBD2. CDR3 size: 16 residues. CDR1 and CDR2 from the germline V gene are MNHEY and SMNVEV (reference sequence). J was trimmed by 3 bases and V by 5 bases; bases with no gene match: 10.

The rearrangement joins TRBV10-3 to TRBJ2-3, with TRBD1 identical over 12 bases. J was trimmed by 4 bases and V by 6 bases; bases with no gene match: 8. The CDR3 contains 16 residues. CDR1 and CDR2 from the germline V gene are ENHRY and SYGVKD. CDR3: CAIRGPGQGASDTQYF. The CDR3 DNA reads as TGTGCCATCAGGGGACCGGGACAGGGGGCCTCAGATACGCAGTATTTT.

The CDR3, as DNA: TGTGCCAGCAGCGTAGCCGATGCTCCGACAGGGCTGGAGACCCAGTACTTC. Amino acids: CASSVADAPTGLETQYF. This chain connects TRBV9 to TRBJ2-5; TRBD1 matches at 7 bases. V was pared by 0 bases and J by 5 bases, with 13 bases of the junction left unmatched. This CDR3 comprises 17 residues. The germline V gene encodes CDR1 SGDLS and CDR2 YYNGEE.

This clonotype was counted only a few times. In DNA, the CDR3 is TGTGCCAGCAGTACTGACGACAATGAGCAGTTCTTC. It translates to CASSTDDNEQFF. This chain connects TRBV2 to TRBJ2-1, with D uncertain. V lost 5 bases to trimming and J lost 5 bases, with 7 bases between them. The germline gives CDR1 SNHLY, CDR2 FYNNEI. The CDR3 is 12 amino acids. The full variable domain, completed using reference TRBV2 and TRBJ2-1, is EPEVTQTPSHQVTQMGQEVILRCVPISNHLYFYWYRQILGQKVEFLVSFYNNEISEKSEIFDDQFSVERPDGSNFTLKIRSTKLEDSAMYFCASSTDDNEQFFGPGTRLTVL.

This clonotype has a count of ten or more. This rearrangement joins TRBV3-1 to TRBJ1-2; D is uncertain. With 0 bases removed from V and 4 bases from J, the gap between germline ends came to 15 bases. CDR1 and CDR2 (germline): LGHDT, YNNKEL (reference sequence). This CDR3 spans 16 amino acids. The CDR3 region is CASSQDWTARPYGYTF. The CDR3 region has the DNA TGTGCCAGCAGCCAAGACTGGACGGCCCGTCCCTATGGCTACACCTTC.

This clonotype was found many times. The chain employs TRBV15 and TRBJ2-7; the match to TRBD2 covers 9 bases. CDR3 length: 16 amino acids. Germline CDR1 is LNHNV and CDR2 is YYDKDF (reference sequence). With V trimmed by 3 bases and J by 3 bases, 9 bases remained unmatched. DNA of the CDR3: TGTGCCACCAGCAGTGTGACTAGCGGAAGACTCTACGAGCAGTACTTC. As protein: CATSSVTSGRLYEQYF.

This chain links TRBV20-1 with TRBJ2-1; possibly TRBD2 for D (6 bases). CDR3 length equals 17 residues. Trimming left V 0 bases short and J 7 bases short, with 22 bases between. CDR1 and CDR2 from the germline V gene are DFQATT and SNEGSKA (reference sequence). This chain's CDR3 is CSARDLGTPNFLNEQFF. The CDR3 nucleotides are TGCAGTGCTAGAGATCTCGGGACTCCGAATTTCTTAAATGAGCAGTTCTTC.

This clonotype was counted only a few times. The chain employs TRBV27 and TRBJ2-7; the D gene is possibly TRBD2 (5 bases). This CDR3 has 14 amino acids. V shed 5 bases and J shed 1 base, with 12 bases lying between them. Germline V lookup: CDR1 MNHEY, CDR2 SMNVEV (reference sequence). The CDR3, as DNA: TGTGCCAGCAGTCCGACTAACCCATCCTACGAGCAGTACGTC. Residues: CASSPTNPSYEQYV.

In its sample, this clonotype was seen once. The rearrangement uses TRBV2 and TRBJ2-3, with 7 bases matching TRBD2. The CDR3 has 12 residues. V gave up 7 bases and J gave up 6 bases; unmatched junction bases: 4. CDR1 and CDR2 from the germline V gene are SNHLY and FYNNEI. CDR3 in amino acids: CASNNGGDTQYF. DNA for the CDR3: TGTGCCAGCAACAACGGGGGGGATACGCAGTATTTT.

This clonotype was seen more than once but under ten times. This chain links TRBV28 with TRBJ2-7, with 9 bases matching TRBD1. There are 14 residues in the CDR3. With V trimmed by 4 bases and J by 4 bases, 5 bases remained unmatched. CDR1 is MDHEN and CDR2 is SYDVKM in the germline V gene. The CDR3 reads CASSSGTGMYEQYV. The CDR3 bases are TGTGCCAGCAGTTCCGGGACAGGGATGTACGAGCAGTACGTC.

This clonotype came up a few times. The chain links TRBV6-5 to TRBJ2-3; 11 bases are shared with TRBD2. Germline V gene lookup returns CDR1 MNHEY and CDR2 SVGAGI. This CDR3 spans 15 amino acids. With V trimmed by 0 bases and J by 7 bases, 3 bases remained unmatched. CDR3: CASSYSGTSGNTQYF. DNA of the CDR3: TGTGCCAGCAGTTACTCCGGGACTAGCGGAAATACGCAGTATTTT.

CDR3 residues: CASSPTLTEGYTF. Written as DNA, the CDR3 is TGTGCCAGCAGTCCCACCCTGACAGAAGGCTACACCTTC. The V and J genes are TRBV12-3 or TRBV12-4 and TRBJ1-2, with D maybe TRBD1 (5 bases). This CDR3 has 13 amino acids. V dropped 5 bases and J dropped 8 bases, with 15 bases sitting between them.

This clonotype occurred a few times. The chain is built from TRBV29-1 and TRBJ1-2; the D gene is possibly TRBD1 (6 bases). This CDR3 region has 15 residues. Trimming took off 2 bases at V and 0 bases at J, with 13 bases between the two ends. Germline values: CDR1 SQVTM, CDR2 ANQGSEA. The CDR3 region is CSVEQGQPTNYGYTF. The CDR3 DNA reads TGCAGCGTTGAACAAGGACAGCCGACTAACTATGGCTACACCTTC.

In this sample, this clonotype turned up a few times. CDR3 residues: CASSQDESGGPYNEQFF. As DNA, the CDR3 is TGTGCCAGCAGCCAAGATGAGTCCGGGGGCCCGTACAATGAGCAGTTCTTC. This chain links TRBV3-1 with TRBJ2-1; D may correspond to TRBD1 or TRBD2 (6 bases each). The ends were cut back, 0 bases at V and 4 bases at J, with 16 bases in the middle. The CDR3 is 17 amino acids. CDR1 is LGHDT, CDR2 YNNKEL, per germline (reference sequence).

The rearrangement joins TRBV11-2 to TRBJ2-3; 13 bases agree with TRBD2. The germline V gene encodes CDR1 SGHAT and CDR2 FQNNGV. Trimming took 3 bases from V and 5 from J; bases not matched to a gene: 8. This CDR3 is built from 17 residues. CDR3 bases: TGTGCCAGCAGCTTGACTAGCGGGGGGCCATTACGAGATACGCAGTATTTT. It yields the protein CASSLTSGGPLRDTQYF.

In its sample, this clonotype was seen a few times. The V gene is TRBV4-1, the J gene TRBJ2-3; D is uncertain. From germline, CDR1 is MGHRA and CDR2 YSYEKL. Trimming pared 0 bases from V and 7 bases from J, leaving 5 bases between. This CDR3 has 12 amino acids. The CDR3 spells CASSQDDHTQYF. CDR3 DNA: TGCGCCAGCAGCCAAGATGATCATACGCAGTATTTT.

This clonotype was detected a few times. The chain employs TRBV28 and TRBJ1-2; D not resolved. The CDR3 spans 12 residues. Per the germline V gene, CDR1 is MDHEN and CDR2 is SYDVKM. Trimming stripped 4 bases from V and 4 bases from J, with 7 bases between. CDR3 in DNA: TGTGCCAGCAGTTCGGACGGCTATGGCTACACCTTC. This sequence encodes CASSSDGYGYTF.

This clonotype was detected ten times or more. The chain has TRBV4-1 and TRBJ2-5; D is uncertain. The CDR3 is made up of 15 amino acids. V was shortened by 4 bases and J by 2 bases, with 14 bases between the two germline ends. In germline, CDR1 is MGHRA, CDR2 YSYEKL. The CDR3 coding sequence is TGCGCCAGCAGCCTATACGGACCAGGTCAAGAGACCCAGTACTTC. It encodes CASSLYGPGQETQYF.

The V gene is TRBV5-1, the J gene TRBJ1-1; D ambiguous. The V gene's germline CDR1 is SGHRS and CDR2 YFSETQ. The germline V and J ends were trimmed by 4 bases and 3 bases, with 25 bases remaining between them. The CDR3 spans 18 residues. CDR3 sequence reads: CASSLGSGSMKWDTEAFF. In DNA form, the CDR3 reads TGCGCCAGCAGCCTGGGGTCCGGCAGCATGAAATGGGACACTGAAGCTTTCTTT.

This clonotype came up many times. V is TRBV7-9 and J is TRBJ1-6; maybe TRBD1 (6 bases). Germline CDR1 reads SEHNR; CDR2 reads FQNEAQ (reference sequence). This CDR3 contains 14 residues. V lost 5 bases and J 11 bases, leaving 16 bases between the germline ends. The CDR3 region is CASSITGLGAPLHF. In DNA form, the CDR3 reads TGTGCCAGCAGCATTACAGGGTTGGGGGCACCCCTCCACTTT.